Sequencing of this TCR beta chain was carried out in a study of T-cell memory formation after mild COVID-19 (dated by TCRdb to the early 2020s). About the study as a whole: Most TCR sequence clusters were specific to one of the two donors. Longitudinal TCRalpha and TCRbeta repertoire sequencing tracked T-cell clones expanding and contracting after mild COVID-19 in two donors. Two young, previously healthy adult volunteers made up the cohort, one male and one female.

At the junction V is shortened by 4 bases and J by 1 base; bases outside the gene matches: 9. The germline V gene yields MGHRA for CDR1 and YSYEKL for CDR2. From cysteine to phenylalanine, the CDR3 is 16 amino acids long. Only the CDR3 region is kept as DNA, spanning 48 bases read in frame from base 1. The reads were generated on an Illumina NovaSeq 6000. TCRalpha and TCRbeta cDNA libraries were constructed by 5'RACE with constant-segment primers, with sample barcodes and unique molecular identifiers being introduced. Trizol reagent was used to extract RNA from every sample. Amplification of the libraries took two PCR steps, and the second step added a second sample barcode plus Illumina TruSeq adapters. Sequencing of libraries was performed on an Illumina NovaSeq with 2 x 150 bp paired-end reads. The authors processed their data as follows. Reads were demultiplexed and collapsed into UMI-guided consensus sequences with migec v1.2.7. Using mixcr v2.1.11, UMI consensuses were aligned to TRA and TRB V and J templates and then assembled into clonotypes. Clonotypes were classified as expanded or contracted when called significant by both edgeR and NoisET, with noise models trained on biological replicates. For edgeR calls, a false discovery rate-adjusted p below 0.01 and a log2 fold-change threshold of 1 were applied. PCA with hierarchical clustering of max-normalized trajectories of the 1000 most abundant clonotypes was used as exploratory dynamics analysis. Separately sequenced CD4+ and CD8+ repertoires were used to assign the CD4 or CD8 phenotype of responding clones. TCRdb's own reprocessing of the public reads used fastp at Q25 and MiXCR and kept productive beta chains. One record per CDR3 amino acid sequence lists the most common genes and DNA. Here the V and J calls rest on TCRdb's processing, not on the authors' analysis. The sample yields approximately 400,000 distinct CDR3 sequences; under 20% were counted once. The ten biggest clones cover roughly 21% of the sample.

A note on this clonotype: The specificity of this receptor is unknown. No clone much larger than this one lies a single base away; base qualities are absent.

Overall study outcomes, separate from this receptor: Clones that contracted from day 15 to 85 showed balanced CD4/CD8 phenotypes, whereas a second wave of clones that expanded from day 15 to 37 leaned towards CD4+. The detection of some responding clones in pre-infection memory suggests that pre-existing cross-reactive memory T cells joined the SARS-CoV-2 response. The second-wave clones that peaked on day 37 were not confirmed to be SARS-CoV-2 specific. Contracting CD4+ clones appeared mostly in the CM and EM memory subsets, whereas CD8+ clones were enriched in EMRA. The study covered only a couple of mild cases, and larger cohorts including severe cases with pre-infection samples were considered necessary.

Ficoll-Paque density gradient centrifugation was used to isolate PBMCs. Here the chain combines TRBV4-1 and TRBJ2-7; 8 bases in the middle match TRBD1. Sample: PBMCs or a T cell subset sorted from them (not recorded which). This clonotype originated in a man between 18 and 29 years old who had mild COVID-19 (a few samples of this study predate the infection). The sample titles of this study are shuffled in the database, so cell type and time point are left out; the donor was told from shared clones. This receptor carries the CDR3 CASSRQGRTGSYEQYF. The sequence in DNA is TGCGCCAGCAGCCGACAAGGCCGGACAGGGTCCTACGAGCAGTACTTC.